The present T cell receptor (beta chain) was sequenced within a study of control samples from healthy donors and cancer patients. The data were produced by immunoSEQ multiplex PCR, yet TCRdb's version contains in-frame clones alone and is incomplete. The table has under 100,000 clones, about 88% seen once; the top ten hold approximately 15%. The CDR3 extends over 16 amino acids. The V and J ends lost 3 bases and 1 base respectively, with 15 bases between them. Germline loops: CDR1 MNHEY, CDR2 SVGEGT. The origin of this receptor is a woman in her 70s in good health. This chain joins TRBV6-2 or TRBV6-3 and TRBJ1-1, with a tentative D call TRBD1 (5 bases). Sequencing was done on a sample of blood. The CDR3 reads CASSYSMDTQNTEAFF. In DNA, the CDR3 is TGTGCCAGCAGTTATTCTATGGACACCCAGAACACTGAAGCTTTCTTT.